This TCR beta chain was recorded in a study of blood T cell repertoires in COVID-19. Study at large: Sources were T cells, B-cell-depleted T cells, or PBMCs; the material itself was cDNA or gDNA.

Libraries were prepared by immunoSEQ multiplex PCR; TCRdb keeps only in-frame clonotypes and omits some of them. Of around 50,000 clones in the sample, 84% were seen once. Sequencing was done on a sample of peripheral blood. This receptor was obtained from a human donor in a cohort sampled during active COVID-19.

CDR3 DNA: TGTGCCAGCAGTCTCTCAGGGGCAGAGGGTGCTTTCTTT. It translates to CASSLSGAEGAFF. J is TRBJ1-1 and V is TRBV12-3 or TRBV12-4; TRBD1 might be the D (6 bases). Deletions cut 5 bases from V and 11 bases from J, with 18 bases between. The CDR3 length is 13 residues.